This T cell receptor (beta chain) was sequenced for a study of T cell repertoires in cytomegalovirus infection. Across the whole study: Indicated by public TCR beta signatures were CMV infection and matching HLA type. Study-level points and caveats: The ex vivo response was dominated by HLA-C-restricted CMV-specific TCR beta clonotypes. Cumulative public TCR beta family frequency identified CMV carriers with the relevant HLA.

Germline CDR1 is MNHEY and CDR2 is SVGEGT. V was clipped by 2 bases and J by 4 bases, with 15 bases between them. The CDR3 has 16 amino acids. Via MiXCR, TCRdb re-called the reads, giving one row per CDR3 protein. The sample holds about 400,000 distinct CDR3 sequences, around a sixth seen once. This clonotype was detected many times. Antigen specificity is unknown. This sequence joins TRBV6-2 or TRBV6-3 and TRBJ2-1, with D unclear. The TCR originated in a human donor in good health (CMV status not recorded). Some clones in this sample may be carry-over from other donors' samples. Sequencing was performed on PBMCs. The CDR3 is CASSYIQSETYNEQFF. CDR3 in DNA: TGTGCCAGCAGTTACATCCAATCCGAAACTTACAATGAGCAGTTCTTC.